These 20 T cell receptor beta chains were sequenced from one sample in a study of early T cells in non-severe SARS-CoV-2 infection. TCRdb independently ran MiXCR on the 5' RACE reads; one entry per CDR3 protein. Of around 71,000 distinct CDR3 sequences detected, about 9% appear once; the ten largest clones hold around a sixth. Here the sequenced sample was whole blood, taken at baseline. The receptors here all came from an adult who was a healthcare worker with PCR-confirmed SARS-CoV-2 infection or an uninfected control (not recorded which).

The table lists this clonotype with a few counts. V usage is TRBV30 and J usage is TRBJ1-2; 9 bases align to TRBD1. Unmatched junction bases numbered 7, after V lost 5 bases and J lost 3 bases. CDR1 and CDR2 from the germline V gene are GTSNPN and SVGIG (reference sequence). This CDR3 has 14 residues. The CDR3 is CAWVPGTGYYGYTF. DNA of the CDR3: TGTGCCTGGGTTCCCGGGACAGGGTACTATGGCTACACCTTC.

The sample holds many counts of this clonotype. The chain combines TRBV14 with TRBJ2-4, with D possibly being TRBD2 (6 bases). There are 14 residues in the CDR3. The germline CDR1 and CDR2 sequences are SGHDN and FVKESK. V shed 2 bases and J shed 8 bases, with 13 bases lying between them. The CDR3 nucleotides are TGTGCCAGCAGCCAATTGGAGGGAGGTCACATTCAGTACTTC. Encoded protein: CASSQLEGGHIQYF.

The sample holds many counts of this clonotype. This chain's CDR3 is CASSPSWGGAEAFF. CDR3 bases: TGTGCCAGCAGCCCGTCGTGGGGGGGTGCTGAAGCTTTCTTT. V usage is TRBV11-2 and J usage is TRBJ1-1, with D perhaps matching TRBD1 (5 bases). The ends were cut back, 5 bases at V and 6 bases at J, with 16 bases in the middle. Germline assignment: CDR1 SGHAT and CDR2 FQNNGV. The CDR3 totals 14 residues.

This clonotype showed up many times. The genes are TRBV20-1 and TRBJ2-2; TRBD2 agrees at 10 bases. Per the germline V gene, CDR1 is DFQATT and CDR2 is SNEGSKA (reference sequence). V was clipped by 3 bases and J by 4 bases; unmatched bases: 8. The CDR3 extends over 16 amino acids. CDR3 sequence: CSASHLAGVITGELFF. CDR3 bases: TGCAGTGCTAGCCACCTAGCGGGAGTGATCACCGGGGAGCTGTTTTTT.

In its sample, this clonotype was seen a few times. The gene calls are TRBV20-1 and TRBJ1-1; D uncertain. V was trimmed by 3 bases and J by 2 bases, leaving 10 bases between them. The V gene's germline CDR1 is DFQATT and CDR2 SNEGSKA (reference sequence). The length of the CDR3 is 13 residues. CDR3 nucleotide sequence: TGCAGTGCTAGTCGGCAGATAAACACTGAAGCTTTCTTT. Its protein is CSASRQINTEAFF.

This clonotype was found many times. V usage is TRBV7-6 and J usage is TRBJ2-7; TRBD1 agrees at 7 bases. The CDR3 runs to 14 residues. The V gene end was trimmed by 5 bases and the J gene end by 3 bases; junction bases not matched to a gene: 7. Germline V CDR1 and CDR2: SGHVS, FNYEAQ. CDR3 loop: CASSSRTGIYEQYF. DNA of the CDR3: TGTGCCAGCAGCAGCAGGACAGGAATCTACGAGCAGTACTTC.

The CDR3 DNA sequence: TGTGCCAGCAGTCAGTTGACAGACGGTGGCTACACCTTC. Encoded protein: CASSQLTDGGYTF. The rearrangement uses TRBV6-2 or TRBV6-3 and TRBJ1-2; the D gene is possibly TRBD1 (5 bases). CDR3 size: 13 residues. The ends were cut back, 5 bases at V and 7 bases at J, with 14 bases in the middle. In germline, CDR1 is MNHEY, CDR2 SVGEGT.

The table lists this clonotype with a few counts. The chain has TRBV11-2 and TRBJ2-5; D not resolved. The germline V gene encodes CDR1 SGHAT and CDR2 FQNNGV. With 5 bases removed from V and 5 bases from J, the gap between germline ends came to 6 bases. This CDR3 is built from 11 residues. The CDR3 region has the DNA TGTGCCAGCAGCACGGTGGAGACCCAGTACTTC. Residues: CASSTVETQYF.

The V gene is TRBV27, the J gene TRBJ2-3, with D uncertain. Deletions cut 5 bases from V and 7 bases from J, with 7 bases between. The CDR3 has 11 amino acids. The germline V gene has CDR1 MNHEY and CDR2 SMNVEV (reference sequence). This CDR3 reads CASSPLHTQYF. The CDR3 nucleotides are TGTGCCAGCAGTCCTCTGCATACGCAGTATTTT.

This clonotype has at least ten counts. The chain joins TRBV10-3 to TRBJ2-7, with no clear D. The V and J ends lost 8 bases and 0 bases respectively, with 20 bases between them. The CDR3 sequence is 16 residues long. Germline assignment: CDR1 ENHRY and CDR2 SYGVKD. The CDR3 DNA reads TGTGCCATCGGCGACGACGGAAAAAAAAACTCCTACGAGCAGTACTTC. Its protein product is CAIGDDGKKNSYEQYF.

This clonotype was detected a few times. The chain recombines TRBV9 with TRBJ2-7, with 7 nucleotides matching TRBD2. The CDR3 covers 14 residues. Germline V gives CDR1 SGDLS, CDR2 YYNGEE. Trimming at V came to 0 bases and at J to 4 bases, leaving 4 bases not matched to a gene. The CDR3 loop reads CASSVAPSGYEQYF. The DNA of the CDR3 is TGTGCCAGCAGCGTAGCTCCTAGCGGATACGAGCAGTACTTC.

This clonotype was seen a handful of times. This chain uses TRBV29-1 with TRBJ2-3; weak D call: TRBD1 (6 bases). Germline assignment: CDR1 SQVTM and CDR2 ANQGSEA. The CDR3 totals 16 residues. V gave up 7 bases and J gave up 4 bases, with 24 bases separating them. CDR3 DNA: TGCAGCGACCGTAGGACAGAAAATTTGTTTGCAGATACGCAGTATTTT. As protein: CSDRRTENLFADTQYF.

The chain joins TRBV5-1 to TRBJ1-1; D perhaps matches TRBD1 (6 bases). The germline V gene has CDR1 SGHRS and CDR2 YFSETQ. This CDR3 spans 16 amino acids. Trimming stripped 4 bases from V and 2 bases from J, with 18 bases between. The CDR3 DNA sequence: TGCGCCAGCAGCCTACTGGGGGGCAGGACAAACACTGAAGCTTTCTTT. Residues: CASSLLGGRTNTEAFF.

This chain joins TRBV20-1 and TRBJ1-2; TRBD1 might be the D (5 bases). Germline V gives CDR1 DFQATT, CDR2 SNEGSKA (reference sequence). The V gene lost 0 bases and the J gene lost 8 bases, with 16 bases spanning the gap. The length of the CDR3 is 14 residues. CDR3 in amino acids: CSARDFRREEGYTF. The CDR3 coding sequence is TGCAGTGCTAGAGATTTTCGCAGGGAAGAGGGCTACACCTTC.

The chain recombines TRBV5-1 with TRBJ2-7, with 13 bases identical to TRBD2. Trimming removed 3 bases from V and 1 base from J; junction bases left unmatched: 7. Germline V lookup: CDR1 SGHRS, CDR2 YFSETQ. This CDR3 contains 17 residues. The CDR3 here is CASSYKGLAGISYEQYF. The CDR3 region has the DNA TGCGCCAGCAGCTATAAGGGACTAGCGGGGATATCCTACGAGCAGTACTTC.

There are many counts of this clonotype. The chain links TRBV4-3 to TRBJ1-3, with no clear D. This CDR3 has 13 residues. V shed 0 bases and J shed 6 bases, with 6 bases lying between them. Looked up from germline, CDR1 is LGHNA and CDR2 is YSLEER. CDR3: CASSQEVENTIYF. Written as DNA, the CDR3 is TGCGCCAGCAGCCAAGAGGTGGAAAACACCATATATTTT.

The sample holds many counts of this clonotype. The chain employs TRBV20-1 and TRBJ1-6; D is perhaps TRBD1 (5 bases). With 0 bases removed from V and 5 bases from J, the gap between germline ends came to 14 bases. The CDR3 contains 16 residues. Germline loops: CDR1 DFQATT, CDR2 SNEGSKA (reference sequence). This CDR3 reads CSARDIQKGDNSPLHF. CDR3 nucleotide sequence: TGCAGTGCTAGAGATATACAGAAAGGGGATAATTCACCCCTCCACTTT.

The chain is built from TRBV5-4 and TRBJ2-2; 7 bases map to TRBD1. J gave up 1 base and V 9 bases, and 15 bases lay outside the gene matches. Germline values: CDR1 SGHNT, CDR2 YYREEE (reference sequence). The CDR3 sequence is 17 residues long. In DNA form, the CDR3 reads TGTGCCACGACAGGGTCAGGCATCCTTCGGAACACCGGGGAGCTGTTTTTT. Its protein is CATTGSGILRNTGELFF.

V gene TRBV28 combines with J gene TRBJ2-3, with 7 positions matching TRBD1. The CDR3 is 15 amino acids. Trimming took 5 bases from V and 4 from J; bases not matched to a gene: 9. From germline, CDR1 is MDHEN and CDR2 SYDVKM. The CDR3 sequence: CASSPRQGVADTQYF. As DNA, the CDR3 is TGTGCCAGCAGTCCGAGACAGGGTGTCGCAGATACGCAGTATTTT.

This clonotype was recorded at least ten times. The chain joins TRBV18 to TRBJ2-7, with 9 bases matching TRBD1. The CDR3 covers 14 residues. Per the germline V gene, CDR1 is KGHSH and CDR2 is LQKENI. Unmatched junction bases numbered 5, after V lost 5 bases and J lost 3 bases. The CDR3 bases are TGTGCCAGCTCATCCGGACAGGGGTACTACGAGCAGTACTTC. It codes for CASSSGQGYYEQYF.